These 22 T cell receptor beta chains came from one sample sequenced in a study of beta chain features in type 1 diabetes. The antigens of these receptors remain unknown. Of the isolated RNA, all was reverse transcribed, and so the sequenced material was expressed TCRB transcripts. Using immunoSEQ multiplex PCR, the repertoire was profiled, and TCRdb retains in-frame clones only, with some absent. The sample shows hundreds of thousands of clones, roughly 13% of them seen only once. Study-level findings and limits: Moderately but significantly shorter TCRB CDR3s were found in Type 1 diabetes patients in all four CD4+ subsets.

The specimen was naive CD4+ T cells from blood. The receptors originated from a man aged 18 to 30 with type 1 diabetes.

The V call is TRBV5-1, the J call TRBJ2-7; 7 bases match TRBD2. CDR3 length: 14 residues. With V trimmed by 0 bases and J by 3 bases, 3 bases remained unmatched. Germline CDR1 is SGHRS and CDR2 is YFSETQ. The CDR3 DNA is TGCGCCAGCAGCTTGGGGACTAGTAGCTACGAGCAGTACTTC. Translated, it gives CASSLGTSSYEQYF.

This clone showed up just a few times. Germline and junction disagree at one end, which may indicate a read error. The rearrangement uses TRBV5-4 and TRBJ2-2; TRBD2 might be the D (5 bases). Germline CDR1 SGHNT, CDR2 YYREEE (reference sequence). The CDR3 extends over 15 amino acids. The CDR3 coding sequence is TGTGCCAGCAGCTTGCCGCCGGGGAACCCCGGGGAGCTGTTTTTT. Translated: CASSLPPGNPGELFF.

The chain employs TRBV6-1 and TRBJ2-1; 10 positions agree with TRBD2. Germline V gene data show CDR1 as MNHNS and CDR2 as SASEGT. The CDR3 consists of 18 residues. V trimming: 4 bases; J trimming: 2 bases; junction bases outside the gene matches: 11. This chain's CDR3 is CASSVFAPSGSTYNEQFF. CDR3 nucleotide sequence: TGTGCCAGCAGTGTGTTTGCCCCTAGCGGGAGTACCTACAATGAGCAGTTCTTC.

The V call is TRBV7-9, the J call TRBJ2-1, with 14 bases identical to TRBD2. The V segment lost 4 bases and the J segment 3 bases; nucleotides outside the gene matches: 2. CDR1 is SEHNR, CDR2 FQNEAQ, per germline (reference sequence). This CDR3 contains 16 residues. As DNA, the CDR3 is TGTGCCAGCAGCTCAGGACTAGCGGGAGGCTACAATGAGCAGTTCTTC. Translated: CASSSGLAGGYNEQFF.

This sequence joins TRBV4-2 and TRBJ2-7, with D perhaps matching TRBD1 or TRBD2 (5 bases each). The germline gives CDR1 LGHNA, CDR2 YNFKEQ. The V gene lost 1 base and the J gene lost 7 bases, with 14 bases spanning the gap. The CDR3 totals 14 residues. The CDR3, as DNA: TGTGCCAGCAGCCAAGGGGGCGGTCCGGGAGAGCAGTACTTC. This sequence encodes CASSQGGGPGEQYF.

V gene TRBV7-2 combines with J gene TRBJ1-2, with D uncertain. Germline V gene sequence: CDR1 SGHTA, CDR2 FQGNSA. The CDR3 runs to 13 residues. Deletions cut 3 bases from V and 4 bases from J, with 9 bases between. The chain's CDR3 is CASSFYTSYGYTF. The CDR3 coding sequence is TGTGCCAGCAGCTTTTACACCTCCTATGGCTACACCTTC.

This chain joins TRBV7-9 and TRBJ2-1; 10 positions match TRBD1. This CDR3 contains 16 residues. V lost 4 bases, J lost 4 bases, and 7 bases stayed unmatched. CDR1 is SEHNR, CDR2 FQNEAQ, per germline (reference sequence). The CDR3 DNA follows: TGTGCCAGCAGCTCACGACCGGGACAGGGGTACAATGAGCAGTTCTTC. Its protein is CASSSRPGQGYNEQFF.

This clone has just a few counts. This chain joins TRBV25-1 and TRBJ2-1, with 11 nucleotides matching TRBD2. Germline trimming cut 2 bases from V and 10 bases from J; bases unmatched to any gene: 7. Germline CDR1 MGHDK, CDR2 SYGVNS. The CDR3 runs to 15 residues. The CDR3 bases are TGTGCCAGCAGTGAAACTAGCGGGAGCCTGGAAGAGCAGTTCTTC. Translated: CASSETSGSLEEQFF.

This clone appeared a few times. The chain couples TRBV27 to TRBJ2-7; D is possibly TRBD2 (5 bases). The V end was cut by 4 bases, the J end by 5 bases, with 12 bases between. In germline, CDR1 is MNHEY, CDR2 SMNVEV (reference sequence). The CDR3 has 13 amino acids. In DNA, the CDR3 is TGTGCCAGCAGTTGGACCGCTAGCCACGAGCAGTACTTC. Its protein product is CASSWTASHEQYF.

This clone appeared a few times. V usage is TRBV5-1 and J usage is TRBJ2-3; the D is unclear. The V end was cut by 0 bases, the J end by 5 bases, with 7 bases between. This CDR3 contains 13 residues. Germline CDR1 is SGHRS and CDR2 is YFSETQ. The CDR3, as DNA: TGCGCCAGCAGCTTGGCCGAAGAAGATACGCAGTATTTT. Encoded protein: CASSLAEEDTQYF.

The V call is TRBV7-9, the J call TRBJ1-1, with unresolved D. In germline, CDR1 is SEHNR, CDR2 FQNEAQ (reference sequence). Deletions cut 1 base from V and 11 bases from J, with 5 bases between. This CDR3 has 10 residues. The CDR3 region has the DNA TGTGCCAGCAGCTTAGACGGCGCTTTCTTT. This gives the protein CASSLDGAFF. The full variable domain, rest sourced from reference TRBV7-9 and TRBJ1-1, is DTGVSQNPRHKITKRGQNVTFRCDPISEHNRLYWYRQTLGQGPEFLTYFQNEAQLEKSRLLSDRFSAERPKGSFSTLEIQRTEQGDSAMYLCASSLDGAFFGQGTRLTVV.

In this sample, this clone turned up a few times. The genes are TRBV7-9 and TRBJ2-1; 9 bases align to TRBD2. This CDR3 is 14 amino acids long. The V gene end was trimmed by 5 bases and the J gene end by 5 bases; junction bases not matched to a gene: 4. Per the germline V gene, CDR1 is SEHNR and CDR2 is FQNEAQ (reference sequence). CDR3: CASSPGLADNEQFF. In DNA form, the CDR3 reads TGTGCCAGCAGCCCGGGACTAGCTGACAATGAGCAGTTCTTC.

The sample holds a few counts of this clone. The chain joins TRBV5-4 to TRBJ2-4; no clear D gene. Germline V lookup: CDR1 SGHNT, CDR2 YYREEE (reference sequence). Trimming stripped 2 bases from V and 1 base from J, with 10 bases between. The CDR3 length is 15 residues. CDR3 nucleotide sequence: TGTGCCAGCAGCTTATCGAAAGGGGCCAAAAACATTCAGTACTTC. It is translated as CASSLSKGAKNIQYF.

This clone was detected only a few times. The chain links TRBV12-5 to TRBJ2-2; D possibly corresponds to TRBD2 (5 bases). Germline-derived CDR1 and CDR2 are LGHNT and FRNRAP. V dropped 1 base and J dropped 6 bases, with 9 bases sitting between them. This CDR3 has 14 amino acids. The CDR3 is CASGLGGLAGELFF. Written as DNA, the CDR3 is TGTGCTAGTGGTTTGGGAGGGCTGGCCGGGGAGCTGTTTTTT.

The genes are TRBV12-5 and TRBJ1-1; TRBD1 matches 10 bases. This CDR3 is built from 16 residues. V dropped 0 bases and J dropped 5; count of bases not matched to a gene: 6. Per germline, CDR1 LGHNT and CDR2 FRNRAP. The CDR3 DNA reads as TGTGCTAGTGGTTTGGTACTGAGACAGGGGGCGACTGAAGCTTTCTTT. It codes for CASGLVLRQGATEAFF.

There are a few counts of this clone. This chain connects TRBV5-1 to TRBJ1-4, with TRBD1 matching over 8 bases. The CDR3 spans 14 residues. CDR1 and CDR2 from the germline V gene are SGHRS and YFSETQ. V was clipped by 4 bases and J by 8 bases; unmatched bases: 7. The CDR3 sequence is CASSEGTGGEKLFF. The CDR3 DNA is TGCGCCAGCAGCGAGGGGACAGGTGGGGAAAAACTGTTTTTT.

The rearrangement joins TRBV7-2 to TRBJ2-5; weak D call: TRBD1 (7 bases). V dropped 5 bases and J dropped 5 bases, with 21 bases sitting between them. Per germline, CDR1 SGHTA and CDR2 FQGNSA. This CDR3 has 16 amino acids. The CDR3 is CASSGGRQGVVETQYF. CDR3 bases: TGTGCCAGCAGCGGAGGGAGACAGGGAGTCGTGGAGACCCAGTACTTC.

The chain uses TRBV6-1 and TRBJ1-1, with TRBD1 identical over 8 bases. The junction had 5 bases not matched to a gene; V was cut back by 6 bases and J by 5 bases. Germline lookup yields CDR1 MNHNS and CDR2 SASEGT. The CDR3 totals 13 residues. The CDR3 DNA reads TGTGCCAGCAGAGGACAGGGCGGGACTGAAGCTTTCTTT. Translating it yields CASRGQGGTEAFF.

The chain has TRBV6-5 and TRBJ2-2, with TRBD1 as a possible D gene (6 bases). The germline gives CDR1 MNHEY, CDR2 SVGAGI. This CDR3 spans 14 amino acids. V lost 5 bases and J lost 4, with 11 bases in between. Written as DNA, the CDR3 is TGTGCCAGCAGTCCCAGAGGGGGCACCGGGGAGCTGTTTTTT. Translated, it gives CASSPRGGTGELFF.

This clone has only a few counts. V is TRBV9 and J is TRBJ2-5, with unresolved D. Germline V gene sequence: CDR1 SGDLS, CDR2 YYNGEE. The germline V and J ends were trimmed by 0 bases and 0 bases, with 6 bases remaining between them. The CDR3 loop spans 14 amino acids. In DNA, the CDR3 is TGTGCCAGCAGCGTAGAAAACTACCAAGAGACCCAGTACTTC. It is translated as CASSVENYQETQYF.

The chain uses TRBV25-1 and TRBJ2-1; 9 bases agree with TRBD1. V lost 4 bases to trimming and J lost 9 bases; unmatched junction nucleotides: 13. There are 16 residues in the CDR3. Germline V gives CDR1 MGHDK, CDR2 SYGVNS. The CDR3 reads CASSVTGTGRYGEQFF. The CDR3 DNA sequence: TGTGCCAGCAGTGTAACCGGGACAGGGCGCTACGGTGAGCAGTTCTTC. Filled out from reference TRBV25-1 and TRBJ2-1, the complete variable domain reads EADIYQTPRYLVIGTGKKITLECSQTMGHDKMYWYQQDPGMELHLIHYSYGVNSTEKGDLSSESTVSRIRTEHFPLTLESARPSHTSQYLCASSVTGTGRYGEQFFGPGTRLTVL.

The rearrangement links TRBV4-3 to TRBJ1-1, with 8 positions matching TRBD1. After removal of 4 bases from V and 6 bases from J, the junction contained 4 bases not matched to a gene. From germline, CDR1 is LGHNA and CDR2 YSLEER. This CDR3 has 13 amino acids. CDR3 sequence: CASSPWTGSEAFF. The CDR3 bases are TGCGCCAGCAGCCCATGGACAGGGTCTGAAGCTTTCTTT.